What follows are 17 T cell receptor beta chains derived from one specimen sequenced in a study of STAT3 mutations in large granular lymphocyte leukemia (dated by TCRdb to the late 2010s). These TCRs are of unknown antigen specificity. Summary of the overall study and its limitations: All T-LGLL patients had at least one immunodominant TCRbeta clonotype, and roughly half had multiple immunodominant subclonotypes.

Receptor libraries were prepared by the immunoSEQ multiplex PCR assay. What TCRdb holds here is the immuneACCESS table cut down to in-frame rearrangements. Part of the clones is not present; checked against another copy, under half of the missing clones reflect an unresolved V gene, and the others are unexplained. Here the sample has 40,000 to 50,000 clones; 80% to 85% occur a single time. In total, the top ten clones hold 0.43% of the sample. The sample consisted of PBMCs. The source is a human donor with T large granular lymphocyte leukemia. Some clones in this sample may be carry-over from other donors' samples.

The chain links TRBV15 to TRBJ1-4, with D possibly TRBD1 on 6 matching bases. Germline V gene lookup returns CDR1 LNHNV and CDR2 YYDKDF (reference sequence). Trimming left V 2 bases short and J 7 bases short, with 11 bases between. The CDR3 length is 14 residues. The CDR3 DNA is TGTGCCACCAGCAGATCAGGGGTGGGTGAAAAACTGTTTTTT. The encoded protein is CATSRSGVGEKLFF.

V gene TRBV11-2 combines with J gene TRBJ2-5; no clear D gene. The length of the CDR3 is 12 residues. Germline lookup yields CDR1 SGHAT and CDR2 FQNNGV. Trimming cost V 8 bases and J 1 base, with 8 bases left between them. DNA of the CDR3: TGTGCCAGCTGCCAGCTCCAAGAGACCCAGTACTTC. Amino acid sequence: CASCQLQETQYF.

The chain recombines TRBV5-1 with TRBJ2-2, with D perhaps matching TRBD2 (5 bases). There are 16 residues in the CDR3. CDR1 is SGHRS and CDR2 is YFSETQ in the germline V gene. V was clipped by 2 bases and J by 6 bases, with 17 bases between them. The CDR3 spells CASSFRTDGWAGELFF. For the CDR3, the DNA is TGCGCCAGCAGCTTCCGGACTGACGGGTGGGCCGGGGAGCTGTTTTTT. Using reference TRBV5-1 and TRBJ2-2 for the parts outside the CDR3, the full variable domain is KAGVTQTPRYLIKTRGQQVTLSCSPISGHRSVSWYQQTPGQGLQFLFEYFSETQRNKGNFPGRFSGRQFSNSRSEMNVSTLELGDSALYLCASSFRTDGWAGELFFGEGSRLTVL.

The V gene is TRBV6-5, the J gene TRBJ1-2; a weak D match, TRBD1 (5 bases). Per germline, CDR1 MNHEY and CDR2 SVGAGI. V lost 0 bases to trimming and J lost 3 bases, with 14 bases between them. This CDR3 contains 16 residues. The CDR3 DNA reads TGTGCCAGCAGTTACTCCTACGGGACGATCGACTATGGCTACACCTTC. Encoded protein: CASSYSYGTIDYGYTF.

The chain joins TRBV5-1 to TRBJ1-4; perhaps TRBD1 as D (5 bases). Trimming stripped 4 bases from V and 8 bases from J, with 18 bases between. CDR1 and CDR2 from the germline V gene are SGHRS and YFSETQ. CDR3 length: 15 residues. The CDR3 bases are TGCGCCAGCAGCCCGGGAGGGGCACCGGGAGAAAAACTGTTTTTT. Its protein is CASSPGGAPGEKLFF.

The rearrangement links TRBV9 to TRBJ2-1; 9 bases are a match to TRBD2. V gave up 3 bases and J gave up 1 base; unmatched junction bases: 5. CDR1 is SGDLS and CDR2 is YYNGEE in the germline V gene. The CDR3 is 16 amino acids. The chain's CDR3 is CASSERGAGSYNEQFF. The CDR3 DNA reads TGTGCCAGCAGCGAGCGGGGGGCAGGGTCCTACAATGAGCAGTTCTTC. The full variable domain, its missing parts supplied by reference TRBV9 and TRBJ2-1, is DSGVTQTPKHLITATGQRVTLRCSPRSGDLSVYWYQQSLDQGLQFLIQYYNGEERAKGNILERFSAQQFPDLHSELNLSSLELGDSALYFCASSERGAGSYNEQFFGPGTRLTVL.

Written as DNA, the CDR3 is TGTGCCAGCAGCCCTCACGGGACCCCCTACGAGCAGTACTTC. Translated, it gives CASSPHGTPYEQYF. The rearrangement joins TRBV7-2 to TRBJ2-7; D is possibly TRBD1 or TRBD2 (5 bases each). CDR1 and CDR2 from the germline V gene are SGHTA and FQGNSA. This CDR3 has 14 amino acids. The ends were cut back, 5 bases at V and 2 bases at J, with 13 bases in the middle.

The chain couples TRBV9 to TRBJ1-2, with TRBD1 matching over 8 bases. This CDR3 spans 20 amino acids. CDR1 and CDR2 (germline): SGDLS, YYNGEE. V gave up 1 base and J gave up 0 bases; unmatched junction bases: 17. In DNA, the CDR3 is TGTGCCAGCAGCGTAAAACCTTCTCCGGACAGGGCGGCCCCTAACTATGGCTACACCTTC. Encoded protein: CASSVKPSPDRAAPNYGYTF.

The chain links TRBV19 to TRBJ1-5; D possibly corresponds to TRBD1 (6 bases). Trimming stripped 4 bases from V and 0 bases from J, with 19 bases between. The CDR3 extends over 18 amino acids. Looked up from germline, CDR1 is LNHDA and CDR2 is SQIVND (reference sequence). CDR3 loop: CASSKTGEVVYSNQPQHF. CDR3 DNA sequence: TGTGCCAGTAGTAAGACAGGCGAAGTCGTCTATAGCAATCAGCCCCAGCATTTT.

This rearrangement joins TRBV6-4 to TRBJ1-1, with D hard to call. V lost 0 bases and J 0 bases, leaving 11 bases between the germline ends. Germline loops: CDR1 MRHNA, CDR2 SNTAGT. The CDR3 extends over 16 amino acids. The CDR3 nucleotides read TGTGCCAGCAGTGACTCTCGCGGTCAACTGAACACTGAAGCTTTCTTT. It is translated as CASSDSRGQLNTEAFF.

The chain couples TRBV30 to TRBJ2-7, with D perhaps matching TRBD2 (6 bases). Per germline, CDR1 GTSNPN and CDR2 SVGIG (reference sequence). The V and J ends lost 3 bases and 3 bases respectively, with 9 bases between them. This CDR3 region has 12 residues. The CDR3 DNA is TGTGCCTGGAGGTGGAGGGACTACGAGCAGTACTTC. Translation: CAWRWRDYEQYF.

V is TRBV30 and J is TRBJ2-7; TRBD1 agrees at 7 bases. CDR1 GTSNPN and CDR2 SVGIG come from the germline V gene (reference sequence). V shed 6 bases, J shed 3 bases, and the junction held 8 bases outside the gene matches. This CDR3 has 13 residues. CDR3 sequence reads: CACETGALYEQYF. In DNA form, the CDR3 reads TGTGCCTGCGAAACAGGGGCTCTCTACGAGCAGTACTTC.

A single count supports this clone. The rearrangement links TRBV7-2 to TRBJ2-1; TRBD2 matches at 12 bases. V was clipped by 4 bases and J by 4 bases; unmatched bases: 2. The CDR3 extends over 15 amino acids. CDR1 and CDR2 from the germline V gene are SGHTA and FQGNSA. This chain's CDR3 is CASSSTSGGYNEQFF. CDR3 sequence (DNA): TGTGCCAGCAGCTCAACTAGCGGGGGGTACAATGAGCAGTTCTTC.

The rearrangement uses TRBV28 and TRBJ2-1; 10 nucleotides line up with TRBD2. CDR1 and CDR2 from the germline V gene are MDHEN and SYDVKM. This CDR3 is built from 16 residues. J was trimmed by 10 bases and V by 3 bases; bases with no gene match: 12. The DNA for the CDR3 is TGTGCCAGCAGTTTTGGGAGCGGGGGGGCGCCAAGGGAGCAGTTCTTC. Its protein is CASSFGSGGAPREQFF.

The chain is built from TRBV4-1 and TRBJ1-4; D unresolved. The germline V and J ends were trimmed by 3 bases and 6 bases, with 8 bases remaining between them. The CDR3 extends over 13 amino acids. Germline values: CDR1 MGHRA, CDR2 YSYEKL. Here the CDR3 reads CASSQVPDEKLFF. As DNA, the CDR3 is TGCGCCAGCAGCCAGGTCCCGGATGAAAAACTGTTTTTT.

V gene TRBV5-1 combines with J gene TRBJ2-1; TRBD2 matches at 11 bases. Germline V gene sequence: CDR1 SGHRS, CDR2 YFSETQ. The CDR3 contains 15 residues. Trimming removed 5 bases from V and 4 bases from J; junction bases left unmatched: 5. The CDR3 region is CASRAGTSGYNEQFF. CDR3 nucleotides: TGCGCCAGCAGGGCGGGGACTAGCGGTTACAATGAGCAGTTCTTC. The full variable domain, with the rest looked up from reference TRBV5-1 and TRBJ2-1, is KAGVTQTPRYLIKTRGQQVTLSCSPISGHRSVSWYQQTPGQGLQFLFEYFSETQRNKGNFPGRFSGRQFSNSRSEMNVSTLELGDSALYLCASRAGTSGYNEQFFGPGTRLTVL.

The chain uses TRBV28 and TRBJ2-5; D remains ambiguous. From germline, CDR1 is MDHEN and CDR2 SYDVKM. Trimming shortened V by 10 bases and J by 1 base, and 10 bases separated the two germline ends. The length of the CDR3 is 12 residues. The CDR3 sequence: CAISSPQETQYF. The CDR3 nucleotides read TGTGCCATATCCTCGCCCCAAGAGACCCAGTACTTC.